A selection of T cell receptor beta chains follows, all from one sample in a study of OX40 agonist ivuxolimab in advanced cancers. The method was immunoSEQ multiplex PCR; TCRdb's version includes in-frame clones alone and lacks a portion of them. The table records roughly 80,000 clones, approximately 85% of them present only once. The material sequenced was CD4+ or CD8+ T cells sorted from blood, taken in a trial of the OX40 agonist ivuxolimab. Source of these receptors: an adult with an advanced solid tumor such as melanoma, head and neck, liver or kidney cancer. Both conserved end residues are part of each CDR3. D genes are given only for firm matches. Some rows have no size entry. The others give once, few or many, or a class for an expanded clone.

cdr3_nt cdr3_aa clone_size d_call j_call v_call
TGTGCCAGCACCTTCGGACAGGGGGATTCACCCCTCCACTTT CASTFGQGDSPLHF NA TRBD1 TRBJ1-6 TRBV5-4
TGTGCCAGTAGTATGACCGGGACTTGGTGGACTGAAGCTTTCTTT CASSMTGTWWTEAFF NA NA TRBJ1-1 TRBV19
TGTGCCAGCAGCCAAGAACCGGGATCTGAAGCTTTCTTT CASSQEPGSEAFF NA NA TRBJ1-1 TRBV4-2
TGTGCCAGCAGAAAATCCCCAGATGCTAACTATGGCTACACCTTC CASRKSPDANYGYTF NA NA TRBJ1-2 TRBV6-1
TGTGCCAGTAGGATACAGGGCTCAGATACGCAGTATTTT CASRIQGSDTQYF once NA TRBJ2-3 TRBV19
TGCGCCAGCAGCCAAGATCGGGGGCGGGATGGCTACACCTTC CASSQDRGRDGYTF NA NA TRBJ1-2 TRBV4-1
TGTGCCAGCACCCCCCCGGAGAACACTGAAGCTTTCTTT CASTPPENTEAFF NA NA TRBJ1-1 TRBV18
TGTGCCAGCAGTTCGACGGAGAACTATGGCTACACCTTC CASSSTENYGYTF NA NA TRBJ1-2 TRBV6-6
TGTGCCAGCAGTTTCTCCCGGGCCCGGATGACCCAGTACTTC CASSFSRARMTQYF once NA TRBJ2-5 TRBV28
TGCGCCAGCAGTTCAGGCGGACAGGGGGTTTTAAGTTTCGAGACCCAGTACTTC CASSSGGQGVLSFETQYF NA TRBD1 TRBJ2-5 TRBV10-1
TGTGCCAGCAGCTGGGACAGTGTAGAGGAGACCCAGTACTTC CASSWDSVEETQYF NA TRBD1 TRBJ2-5 TRBV7-8
TGCGCCAGCAGCCTCGGGTGGGACAGGGGTCTCGATGAGCAGTTCTTC CASSLGWDRGLDEQFF NA TRBD1 TRBJ2-1 TRBV4-1
TGTGCCAGCGGCCGGGACAGGGGGTTCGACGAGCAGTACTTC CASGRDRGFDEQYF NA TRBD1 TRBJ2-7 TRBV2
TGTGCCAGCAGTGAATCCTACTTGAACACTGAAGCTTTCTTT CASSESYLNTEAFF NA NA TRBJ1-1 TRBV25-1
TGTGCCAGCAGTTACAGGGGCGGCGGCTACACCTTC CASSYRGGGYTF NA NA TRBJ1-2 TRBV6-5
TGTGCCAGTAGTATTTCGACAGTCTATGGCTACACCTTC CASSISTVYGYTF NA NA TRBJ1-2 TRBV19
TGTGCCAGCAGCTTAGAACTGGGAATCAGAGAAAAACTGTTTTTT CASSLELGIREKLFF NA NA TRBJ1-4 TRBV7-9
TGTGCCAGCAGTGAGAACCCCGGGACAGTGAACACCGGGGAGCTGTTTTTT CASSENPGTVNTGELFF NA TRBD1 TRBJ2-2 TRBV2
TGTGCCAGCAGTGCGGGGTGGGGAACTGAAGCTTTCTTT CASSAGWGTEAFF NA NA TRBJ1-1 TRBV6-4
TGTGCCAGCACCCGTAAGTGGGAGTCTCTGTACAATGAGCAGTTCTTC CASTRKWESLYNEQFF NA NA TRBJ2-1 TRBV5-8
TGTGCCAGTAGTATAGACCACGCCACGCGGGATGGCTACACCTTC CASSIDHATRDGYTF NA NA TRBJ1-2 TRBV19
TGTGCCAGCAGCCAGAGGCGAAGGGCGAGAGATACGCAGTATTTT CASSQRRRARDTQYF NA NA TRBJ2-3 TRBV14
TGTGCCATCAGTGAGCACCGGGGAAATTCTAACTATGGCTACACCTTC CAISEHRGNSNYGYTF few NA TRBJ1-2 TRBV10-3
TGTGCCAGACCCGGGACAGGGTCTGCTGGGAATTCTGGGGCCAACGTCCTGACTTTC CARPGTGSAGNSGANVLTF NA TRBD1 TRBJ2-6 TRBV19
TGTGCCAGCAGCTCGGACAGTAACTATGGCTACACCTTC CASSSDSNYGYTF many NA TRBJ1-2 TRBV5-4
TGTGCCAGCAGCCAAGTAGGGACAGGGCTAAATAATTCACCCCTCCACTTT CASSQVGTGLNNSPLHF once TRBD1 TRBJ1-6 TRBV4-2
TGCGCCAGCAGCAGGGACGGGACGGGCAATCAGCCCCAGCATTTT CASSRDGTGNQPQHF NA NA TRBJ1-5 TRBV5-1